Following are 7 T cell receptor beta chains from one sample sequenced in a study of beta chain features in type 1 diabetes. Whole-study results and caveats: Moderately but significantly shorter TCRB CDR3s were found in Type 1 diabetes patients in all four CD4+ subsets.

For these TCRs, the target antigens are not known. Reverse transcription of all isolated RNA meant that expressed TCRB transcripts were sequenced. TCRdb's copy holds only in-frame clones and misses some; the assay was immunoSEQ multiplex PCR. The table includes fewer than 300,000 clones, roughly a tenth detected once. The sequenced sample was naive CD4+ T cells from blood. These receptors were taken from a man aged 25-40 years with type 1 diabetes.

The rearrangement links TRBV6-5 to TRBJ2-7, with D possibly matching TRBD1 (5 bases). Trimming removed 5 bases at V and 13 bases at J, with 18 bases between. The CDR3 runs to 12 residues. Per germline, CDR1 MNHEY and CDR2 SVGAGI. CDR3 loop: CASSEARQPSYF. Written as DNA, the CDR3 is TGTGCCAGCAGTGAAGCGAGACAGCCTTCCTACTTC.

There are a few counts of this clone. The rearrangement uses TRBV5-6 and TRBJ1-2, with 8 bases fitting TRBD1. The V gene's germline CDR1 is SGHDT and CDR2 YYEEEE. V was clipped by 4 bases and J by 4 bases; unmatched bases: 18. This CDR3 region has 18 residues. The CDR3 sequence: CASSPRGRFFRLTYGYTF. CDR3 bases: TGTGCCAGCAGCCCCAGGGGGCGATTCTTCCGACTGACCTATGGCTACACCTTC.

The V and J genes are TRBV10-3 and TRBJ2-2; TRBD1 agrees at 7 bases. The length of the CDR3 is 14 residues. V lost 9 bases to trimming and J lost 4 bases; unmatched junction nucleotides: 8. CDR1 and CDR2 from the germline V gene are ENHRY and SYGVKD. The CDR3 DNA follows: TGTGCCATTGACGGGACAGACGGCACCGGGGAGCTGTTTTTT. This codes for CAIDGTDGTGELFF.

This sequence joins TRBV19 and TRBJ2-1, with TRBD2 identical over 7 bases. V dropped 3 bases and J dropped 12; count of bases not matched to a gene: 2. CDR1 is LNHDA, CDR2 SQIVND, per germline (reference sequence). The CDR3 is 11 residues long. CDR3 DNA: TGTGCCAGTAGTATGTCGGGGGGGCAGTTCTTC. Its translation: CASSMSGGQFF.

This clone was picked up a small number of times. The chain recombines TRBV30 with TRBJ1-1; D ambiguous. The CDR3 loop spans 11 amino acids. Trimming stripped 0 bases from V and 10 bases from J, with 9 bases between. Germline V gene lookup returns CDR1 GTSNPN and CDR2 SVGIG (reference sequence). This chain's CDR3 is CAWSVKGGAFF. DNA for the CDR3: TGTGCCTGGAGTGTTAAGGGAGGAGCTTTCTTT.

The CDR3 DNA reads as TGTGCCAGTACAGTCGGAGCTAACTATGGCTACACCTTC. It codes for CASTVGANYGYTF. The chain uses TRBV19 and TRBJ1-2; no firm D call. The V end was cut by 7 bases, the J end by 0 bases, with 9 bases between. The V gene's germline CDR1 is LNHDA and CDR2 SQIVND (reference sequence). CDR3 length equals 13 residues.

V usage is TRBV5-1 and J usage is TRBJ2-5; TRBD1 matches 8 bases. This CDR3 contains 14 residues. With V trimmed by 4 bases and J by 1 base, 3 bases remained unmatched. Germline V gene sequence: CDR1 SGHRS, CDR2 YFSETQ. CDR3 sequence reads: CASSTGTGQETQYF. CDR3 in DNA: TGCGCCAGCAGCACAGGGACAGGCCAAGAGACCCAGTACTTC. The full variable domain, completed using reference TRBV5-1 and TRBJ2-5, is KAGVTQTPRYLIKTRGQQVTLSCSPISGHRSVSWYQQTPGQGLQFLFEYFSETQRNKGNFPGRFSGRQFSNSRSEMNVSTLELGDSALYLCASSTGTGQETQYFGPGTRLLVL.